This T cell receptor (beta chain) was obtained from a study of early T cells in non-severe SARS-CoV-2 infection. This clonotype came up many times. Individual cDNA molecules carried attached unique molecular identifiers. TCRdb used MiXCR to reprocess the 5' RACE reads, holding one entry per CDR3 protein. The repertoire holds roughly 45,000 distinct CDR3 sequences, about 9.9% seen once, with roughly 22% in the top ten. This CDR3 has 14 amino acids. Trimming removed 1 base at V and 3 bases at J, with 8 bases between. Germline-derived CDR1 and CDR2 are MNHEY and SVGEGT. This clonotype was obtained from an adult who was a healthcare worker with PCR-confirmed SARS-CoV-2 infection or an uninfected control (not recorded which). The genes are TRBV6-2 or TRBV6-3 and TRBJ2-3; D possibly matches TRBD1 or TRBD2 (5 bases each). Sequencing used whole blood. CDR3 loop: CASSYFRETDTQYF. The CDR3 DNA follows: TGTGCCAGCAGTTACTTCAGGGAGACAGATACGCAGTATTTT.